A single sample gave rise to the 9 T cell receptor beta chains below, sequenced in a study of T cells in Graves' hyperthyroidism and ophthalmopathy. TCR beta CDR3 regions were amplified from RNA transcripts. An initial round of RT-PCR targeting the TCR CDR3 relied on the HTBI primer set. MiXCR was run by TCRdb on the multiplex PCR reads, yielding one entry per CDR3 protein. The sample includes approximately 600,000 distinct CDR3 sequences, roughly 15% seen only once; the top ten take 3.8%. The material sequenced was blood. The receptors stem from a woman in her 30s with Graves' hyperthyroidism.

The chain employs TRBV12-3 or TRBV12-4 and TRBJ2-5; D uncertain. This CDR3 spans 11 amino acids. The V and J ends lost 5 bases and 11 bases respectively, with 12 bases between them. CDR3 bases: TGTGCCAGCAGTGTTACAACCCTACAGTACTTC. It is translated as CASSVTTLQYF.

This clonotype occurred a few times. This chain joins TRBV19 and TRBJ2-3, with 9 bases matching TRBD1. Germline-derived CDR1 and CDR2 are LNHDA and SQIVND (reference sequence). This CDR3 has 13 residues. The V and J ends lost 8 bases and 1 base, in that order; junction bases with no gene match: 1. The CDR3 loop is CASDRGGTDTQYF. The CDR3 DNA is TGTGCCAGTGACAGGGGGGGCACAGATACGCAGTATTTT.

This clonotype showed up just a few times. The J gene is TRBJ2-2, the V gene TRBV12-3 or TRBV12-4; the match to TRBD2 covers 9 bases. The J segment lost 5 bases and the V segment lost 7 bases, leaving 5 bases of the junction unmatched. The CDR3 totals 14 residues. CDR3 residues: CASNSGSWTGELFF. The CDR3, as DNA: TGTGCCAGCAATAGCGGGAGTTGGACCGGGGAGCTGTTTTTT.

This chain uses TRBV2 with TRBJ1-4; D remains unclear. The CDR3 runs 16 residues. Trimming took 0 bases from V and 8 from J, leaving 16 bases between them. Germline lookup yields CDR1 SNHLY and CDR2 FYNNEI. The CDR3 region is CASSEALGPLGEKLFF. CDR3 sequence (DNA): TGTGCCAGCAGTGAAGCGTTGGGCCCCCTGGGCGAAAAACTGTTTTTT.

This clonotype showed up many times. CDR3 sequence: CASGSQGNTEAFF. CDR3 coding DNA: TGTGCCAGCGGCTCGCAGGGGAACACTGAAGCTTTCTTT. The V gene is TRBV6-2 or TRBV6-3, the J gene TRBJ1-1, with D perhaps matching TRBD1 (5 bases). V gave up 8 bases and J gave up 1 base, with 11 bases separating them. Germline V gene data show CDR1 as MNHEY and CDR2 as SVGEGT. This CDR3 is 13 amino acids long.

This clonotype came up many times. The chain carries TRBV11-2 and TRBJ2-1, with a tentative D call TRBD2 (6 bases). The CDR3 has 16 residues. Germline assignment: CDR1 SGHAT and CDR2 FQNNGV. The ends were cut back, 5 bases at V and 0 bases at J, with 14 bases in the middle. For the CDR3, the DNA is TGTGCCAGCAGCCTTTTTGACGGGAGCTCCTACAATGAGCAGTTCTTC. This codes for CASSLFDGSSYNEQFF.

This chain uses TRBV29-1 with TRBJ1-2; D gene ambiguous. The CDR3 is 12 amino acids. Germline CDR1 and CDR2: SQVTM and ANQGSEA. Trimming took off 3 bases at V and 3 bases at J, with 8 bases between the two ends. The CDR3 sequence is CSVDEGDYGYTF. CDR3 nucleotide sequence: TGCAGCGTTGATGAGGGAGACTATGGCTACACCTTC.

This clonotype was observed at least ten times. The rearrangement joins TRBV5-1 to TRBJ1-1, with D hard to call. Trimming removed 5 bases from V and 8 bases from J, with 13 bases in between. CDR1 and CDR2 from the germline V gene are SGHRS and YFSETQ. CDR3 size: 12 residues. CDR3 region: CASSSTVTEAFF. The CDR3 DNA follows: TGCGCCAGCAGTTCCACGGTTACCGAAGCTTTCTTT. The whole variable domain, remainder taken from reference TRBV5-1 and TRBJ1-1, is KAGVTQTPRYLIKTRGQQVTLSCSPISGHRSVSWYQQTPGQGLQFLFEYFSETQRNKGNFPGRFSGRQFSNSRSEMNVSTLELGDSALYLCASSSTVTEAFFGQGTRLTVV.

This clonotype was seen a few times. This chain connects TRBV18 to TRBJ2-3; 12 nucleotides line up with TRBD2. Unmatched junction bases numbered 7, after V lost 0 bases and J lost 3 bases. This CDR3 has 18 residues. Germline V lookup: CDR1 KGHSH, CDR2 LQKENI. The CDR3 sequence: CASSPPSGLAGSTDTQYF. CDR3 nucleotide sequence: TGTGCCAGCTCACCACCGTCTGGACTAGCGGGAAGTACAGATACGCAGTATTTT.